This TCR beta chain emerged from a study of blood T cell repertoires in COVID-19. Background on the study: The analysed material was cDNA or gDNA that came from T cells, B-cell-depleted T cells, or PBMCs.

Authors' methods: From reference gene primer amplification, estimates of nucleated cell counts were derived. The table came from immunoSEQ multiplex PCR; TCRdb's copy has only in-frame clones and leaves some out. That table supplies the V and J calls and clone size; D and trimming were determined from the DNA. The sample lists roughly 250,000 clones; around 92% were seen once. It was during active infection that Seattle patients were enrolled and then longitudinally followed. As concerns this clone: The sample carries other DNA sequences with the same CDR3.

Trimming left V 3 bases short and J 3 bases short, with 8 bases between. This CDR3 is 13 amino acids long. Looked up from germline, CDR1 is MNHEY and CDR2 is SMNVEV (reference sequence). The source of this sequence is a person aged 18-29 years with COVID-19, enrolled during active disease. Sequencing input: peripheral blood. This chain links TRBV27 with TRBJ2-5; the D gene is possibly TRBD1 (5 bases). The CDR3 loop reads CASSFLGEETQYF. The CDR3 DNA reads TGTGCCAGCAGTTTTTTAGGGGAAGAGACCCAGTACTTC.